The subject of this entry is one T cell receptor (beta chain). Its antigen is not known. The sample originates from a study of human T cells and chemical hapten exposure. Study-level findings and limits: More PT1 expanded TCRs went with higher patch test scores.

Separate cDNA molecules received unique molecular identifiers, which the library attached to them. TCRdb reprocessed the RACE reads via MiXCR and lists one record per CDR3 protein. The table lists some 82,000 distinct CDR3 sequences, roughly a tenth of them singletons. The CDR3 has 14 residues. Trimming stripped 2 bases from V and 9 bases from J, with 11 bases between. Germline V lookup: CDR1 MNHEY, CDR2 SMNVEV (reference sequence). The sample's time point: patch test 1, 2 weeks after DPC sensitization. Treatment defined: therapeutic diphenylcyclopropenone sensitization with weekly scalp DPC. This TCR derives from a woman aged 45-60 years with alopecia areata. Some clones in this sample may be carry-over from other donors' samples. The sample here was whole blood, taken in connection with sensitization to the hapten diphenylcyclopropenone (DPC). The chain is built from TRBV27 and TRBJ1-6, with D uncertain. CDR3 amino acids: CASSLVPVGSPLHF. Written as DNA, the CDR3 is TGTGCCAGCAGTTTAGTCCCCGTGGGTTCACCCCTCCACTTT.